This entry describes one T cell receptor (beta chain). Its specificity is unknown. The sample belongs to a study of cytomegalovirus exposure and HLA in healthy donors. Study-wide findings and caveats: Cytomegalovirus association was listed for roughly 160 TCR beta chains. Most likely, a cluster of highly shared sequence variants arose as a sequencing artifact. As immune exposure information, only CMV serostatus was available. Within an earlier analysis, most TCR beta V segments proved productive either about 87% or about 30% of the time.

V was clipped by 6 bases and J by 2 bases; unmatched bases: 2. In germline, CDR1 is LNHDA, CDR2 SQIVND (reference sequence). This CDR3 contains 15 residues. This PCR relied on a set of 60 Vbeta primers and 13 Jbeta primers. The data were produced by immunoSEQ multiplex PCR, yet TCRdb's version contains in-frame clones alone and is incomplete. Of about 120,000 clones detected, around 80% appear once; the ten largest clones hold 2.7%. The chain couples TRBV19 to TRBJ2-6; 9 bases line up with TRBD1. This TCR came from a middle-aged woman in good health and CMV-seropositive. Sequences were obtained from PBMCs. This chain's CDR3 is CASSTGGAGANVLTF. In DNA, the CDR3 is TGTGCCAGTAGCACAGGGGGCGCTGGGGCCAACGTCCTGACTTTC.